This is a list of T cell receptor beta chains from one sample in a study of neoadjuvant anti-PD-1 for oral cavity cancer. Clones were read by immunoSEQ multiplex PCR, and TCRdb kept only the in-frame ones, dropping some. In the table there are 15,000 or so clones, approximately 71% of which are singletons. Specimen: PBMCs, collected before nivolumab (anti-PD-1) treatment. These receptors were taken from a person between 40 and 79 years old with oral cavity squamous cell carcinoma. The CDR3 runs from the conserved cysteine through the conserved F or W. A D gene is named only where the DNA matches it firmly.

NA,TRBV4-1,CASSQDVTSLSSGQFF
NA,TRBV10-1,CASSESGREQYF
TRBD2,TRBV4-2,CASSQTSVGEQYF
NA,TRBV5-4,CASSLESGRGEKLFF
NA,TRBV29-1,CSVEDRGRNQETQYF
NA,TRBV29-1,CSVGGGGFYEQYF
NA,TRBV11-2,CASSLVGRRWTGELFF
NA,TRBV28,CASTSRWGQPQHF
TRBD2,TRBV4-2,CASSQREGRLYSEQFF
NA,TRBV7-9,CASIKLRGRSTDTQYF
NA,TRBV19,CASRDILRSNQPQHF
NA,TRBV11-2,CASRRITPGPDYGYTF
TRBD1,TRBV10-3,CAISESTGGFVDQPQHF
TRBD2,TRBV4-1,CASSQGRGLAYEQYF
TRBD1,TRBV13,CASSLRDRGWETQYF
TRBD2,TRBV30,CAWSAAGGATQYF
NA,TRBV27,CASSLGYSTDTQYF
NA,TRBV5-1,CASSRGSGGNTIYF
NA,TRBV2,CASFGFSLSGKLFF
NA,TRBV11-2,CASSQRSAGLTYEQYF
NA,TRBV2,CASRNLQGYYEQYF
NA,TRBV27,CASSFLWGYEQYF
NA,TRBV10-2,CASSAGQSYGYTF
NA,TRBV9,CASSPSTGAYSGANVLTF
NA,TRBV5-1,CASSGGNRNTEAFF
NA,TRBV19,CASSMQGSTGELFF
NA,TRBV7-2,CASKIGGVHEQYF
NA,TRBV6-1,CASNNNEQFF
NA,TRBV9,CASSIQGTDTQYF
NA,TRBV30,CAWEQGPSSGANVLTF
NA,TRBV5-8,CASSEKSTKQYF
NA,TRBV13,CASSPGTWSTEAFF
TRBD2,TRBV5-1,CASSLVTSGAQETQYF
NA,TRBV6-6,CASSPWTNEQYF
TRBD2,TRBV5-4,CASTYDSGGSGKNIQYF
NA,TRBV28,CASIPPGVRGNTEAFF
NA,TRBV7-8,CASSSPGHIFSYNEQFF
TRBD1,TRBV18,CASSPGTVIRGRPQHF
NA,TRBV12-5,CASGFRDGNYGYTF
NA,TRBV4-2,CASSQILNTEAFF
NA,TRBV21-1,CASSPRTSYEQYF
NA,TRBV7-9,CASSLTGSGYTF
NA,TRBV14,CASSPQGRGAFF
TRBD1,TRBV9,CASSVEGGLNEKLFF
NA,TRBV5-4,CASSQLTEGNEQFF
TRBD2,TRBV5-1,CASSLAIATSVNEQFF
NA,TRBV7-9,CASSLSAGANYGYTF
NA,TRBV7-9,CASSLGFGNEKLFF
NA,TRBV11-2,CASSLVPSNYGYTF
NA,TRBV14,CASSPTQEPEQYF
TRBD2,TRBV7-9,CASTPSGNNEQFF
TRBD2,TRBV5-1,CASSKAGASDTQYF
TRBD1,TRBV9,CASSASQGIGFTEAFF
NA,TRBV30,CAWSPKNEKLFF